This T cell receptor beta chain is from a study of vaccination and CD4 T cells after COVID-19. For the study at large: The study drew post-COVID samples a median approximately 100 days after diagnosis (range 35 to 161).

The Oncomine TCR Beta short-read assay generated sequence data from the DNA of cultured CD4+ T cells. TCRdb re-derived calls from the PCR reads in MiXCR, one entry per CDR3 protein. This sample has under 25,000 distinct CDR3 sequences, with roughly 70% found just once. The sample's treatment: roughly 10-day PBMC culture with coronavirus spike peptide pools or control peptides (ViraFEST assay). Germline assignment: CDR1 SEHNR and CDR2 FQNEAQ (reference sequence). V lost 0 bases to trimming and J lost 6 bases, with 12 bases between them. This CDR3 comprises 15 residues. Notes on this clonotype: The antigen remains undetermined.

The sample comprised CD4+ T cells from blood, cultured in vitro. The TCR sequence derives from a human donor who had recovered from COVID-19. This sequence joins TRBV7-9 and TRBJ1-5; possible D gene TRBD1, 5 bases. In DNA form, the CDR3 reads TGTGCCAGCAGCTTAGCGGGGGAAAACGTTCAGCCCCAGCATTTT. This gives the protein CASSLAGENVQPQHF.